This entry concerns a single TCR beta chain. These data come from a study of blood T cell repertoires in COVID-19. At the level of the study: Spain, Italy and the United States supplied samples that represented acute and convalescent COVID-19. PBMCs, B-cell-depleted T cells, or T cells provided the cDNA or gDNA that made up the material.

The V end lost 8 bases, the J end lost 3 bases, and 10 bases lay between the germline ends. The germline V gene has CDR1 MNHEY and CDR2 SVGAGI. This CDR3 has 12 residues. Study processing details: Reference gene primer amplification gave nucleated cell count estimates. Here immunoSEQ multiplex PCR was the method, and the copy in TCRdb shows in-frame clones only, minus some. V and J calls and clone size are as listed in that table; D and trimming were resolved from the DNA. Among approximately 250,000 clones listed, 80% to 85% were seen once. Specimen: peripheral blood. This TCR came from a man in his fifties or sixties with acute or convalescent COVID-19. The chain has TRBV6-5 and TRBJ1-2; D possibly corresponds to TRBD1 (6 bases). The DNA of the CDR3 is TGTGCCAGCTGGAAGGGGGACTATGGCTACACCTTC. Its protein is CASWKGDYGYTF.